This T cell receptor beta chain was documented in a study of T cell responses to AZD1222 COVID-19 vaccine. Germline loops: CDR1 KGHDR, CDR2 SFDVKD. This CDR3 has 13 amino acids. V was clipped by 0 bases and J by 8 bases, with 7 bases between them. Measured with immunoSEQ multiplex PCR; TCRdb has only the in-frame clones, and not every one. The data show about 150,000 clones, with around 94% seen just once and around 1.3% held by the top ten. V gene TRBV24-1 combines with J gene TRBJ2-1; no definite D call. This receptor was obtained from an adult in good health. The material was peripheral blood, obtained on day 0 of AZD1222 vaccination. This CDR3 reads CATSDLLRDEQFF. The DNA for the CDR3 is TGTGCCACCAGTGATTTGTTGCGTGATGAGCAGTTCTTC.